Below are 11 T cell receptor beta chains sequenced from a single sample in a study of shared clonotypes between healthy human individuals. Sequenced by immunoSEQ multiplex PCR; TCRdb stores in-frame clones only, minus some. The sample includes a few million clones, roughly 93% seen only once; the top ten take 0.3% to 0.4%. Sequencing input: naive CD4+ T cells from PBMCs. Subset of the sample: CD45RA+ positively selected. The receptor set was obtained from a man aged 18 to 29 in good health. Some clones in this sample may be carry-over from other donors' samples.

The V and J genes are TRBV18 and TRBJ1-3; 7 nucleotides agree with TRBD1. The V gene end was trimmed by 6 bases and the J gene end by 2 bases; junction bases not matched to a gene: 10. Per germline, CDR1 KGHSH and CDR2 LQKENI. CDR3 length: 16 residues. The CDR3 DNA follows: TGTGCCAGCTCCCTCGGGACAGCGGGAGCTGGAAACACCATATATTTT. Translating it yields CASSLGTAGAGNTIYF.

The genes are TRBV5-4 and TRBJ1-1; perhaps TRBD1 as D (6 bases). The CDR3 extends over 14 amino acids. V lost 4 bases, J lost 1 base, and 11 bases lay in between. Germline V lookup: CDR1 SGHNT, CDR2 YYREEE (reference sequence). The CDR3 DNA reads as TGTGCCAGCAGCGCGGACAGCCGGAACACTGAAGCTTTCTTT. Protein product: CASSADSRNTEAFF.

J is TRBJ2-3 and V is TRBV27, with a weak D call TRBD2 (5 bases). The CDR3 totals 18 residues. Germline V gene sequence: CDR1 MNHEY, CDR2 SMNVEV (reference sequence). V lost 5 bases, J lost 0 bases, and 21 bases lay in between. CDR3 protein: CASSRGSMDGYSTDTQYF. CDR3 DNA sequence: TGTGCCAGCAGTCGGGGATCGATGGACGGTTACAGCACAGATACGCAGTATTTT.

In DNA form, the CDR3 reads TGTGCCAGTAGTACCCCCTTTCGGGGTAGCAACGAGCAGTACTTC. This codes for CASSTPFRGSNEQYF. This chain links TRBV19 with TRBJ2-7; tentative D call: TRBD2 (5 bases). V was clipped by 4 bases and J by 5 bases, with 18 bases between them. The length of the CDR3 is 15 residues. Germline-derived CDR1 and CDR2 are LNHDA and SQIVND (reference sequence).

The chain has TRBV9 and TRBJ1-1; a weak D match, TRBD1 (5 bases). Trimming pared 0 bases from V and 8 bases from J, leaving 14 bases between. The CDR3 runs to 14 residues. CDR1 SGDLS and CDR2 YYNGEE come from the germline V gene. DNA of the CDR3: TGTGCCAGCAGCGTAGGGGGGACCCAGGCAGAAGCTTTCTTT. This codes for CASSVGGTQAEAFF.

This clone was counted a single time. Other DNA sequences within the sample encode an identical CDR3. The rearrangement uses TRBV7-3 and TRBJ1-1; D possibly corresponds to TRBD1 (6 bases). V was cut by 2 bases and J by 2 bases, with 9 bases left in between. The CDR3 consists of 14 residues. Germline lookup yields CDR1 SGHTA and CDR2 FQGTGA. CDR3 nucleotides: TGTGCCAGCAGCTTACTAGGGGGTAACACTGAAGCTTTCTTT. Protein sequence: CASSLLGGNTEAFF.

In DNA, the CDR3 is TGTGCCAGCAGCTTAGGTCGGGGGTCAGATACGCAGTATTTT. Amino acids: CASSLGRGSDTQYF. The chain combines TRBV11-3 with TRBJ2-3, with a weak D call TRBD2 (6 bases). CDR1 and CDR2 from the germline V gene are SGHNT and YENEEA. The CDR3 contains 14 residues. Trimming removed 1 base at V and 4 bases at J, with 9 bases between. The full variable domain, its missing parts supplied by reference TRBV11-3 and TRBJ2-3, is EAGVVQSPRYKIIEKKQPVAFWCNPISGHNTLYWYLQNLGQGPELLIRYENEEAVDDSQLPKDRFSAERLKGVDSTLKIQPAELGDSAVYLCASSLGRGSDTQYFGPGTRLTVL.

This chain connects TRBV5-4 to TRBJ2-7, with a weak D call TRBD2 (6 bases). The germline V gene has CDR1 SGHNT and CDR2 YYREEE (reference sequence). This CDR3 is 15 amino acids long. Between the trimmed V and J ends, which lost 4 bases and 3 bases, there was a span of 17 bases. This chain's CDR3 is CASSPPGLSDYEQYF. For the CDR3, the DNA is TGTGCCAGCAGCCCGCCGGGACTCTCTGACTACGAGCAGTACTTC. The full variable domain, in which reference TRBV5-4 and TRBJ2-7 provide the parts outside the CDR3, is ETGVTQSPTHLIKTRGQQVTLRCSSQSGHNTVSWYQQALGQGPQFIFQYYREEENGRGNFPPRFSGLQFPNYSSELNVNALELDDSALYLCASSPPGLSDYEQYFGPGTRLTVT.

The chain uses TRBV5-1 and TRBJ1-4; no clear D. V was trimmed by 0 bases and J by 6 bases, leaving 6 bases between them. CDR3 length: 13 amino acids. Germline CDR1 SGHRS, CDR2 YFSETQ. DNA of the CDR3: TGCGCCAGCAGCTTGGGCAGTCATGAAAAACTGTTTTTT. Translated: CASSLGSHEKLFF. Together with reference TRBV5-1 and TRBJ1-4, the CDR3 gives the full variable domain: KAGVTQTPRYLIKTRGQQVTLSCSPISGHRSVSWYQQTPGQGLQFLFEYFSETQRNKGNFPGRFSGRQFSNSRSEMNVSTLELGDSALYLCASSLGSHEKLFFGSGTQLSVL.

The chain recombines TRBV7-2 with TRBJ2-1, with D uncertain. Looked up from germline, CDR1 is SGHTA and CDR2 is FQGNSA. The CDR3 has 15 amino acids. V was trimmed by 1 base and J by 2 bases, leaving 9 bases between them. The DNA of the CDR3 is TGTGCCAGCAGCTTAGGAGCCCTAGCCTACAATGAGCAGTTCTTC. Its protein product is CASSLGALAYNEQFF.

J is TRBJ2-1 and V is TRBV7-3; the match to TRBD2 covers 8 bases. The V segment lost 4 bases and the J segment 2 bases; nucleotides outside the gene matches: 7. This CDR3 has 16 amino acids. Germline V gives CDR1 SGHTA, CDR2 FQGTGA. CDR3 sequence (DNA): TGTGCCAGCAGCTCCGGTAGCGGGGCAGCCTACAATGAGCAGTTCTTC. Its translation is CASSSGSGAAYNEQFF.